The subject of this entry is one T cell receptor beta chain. As yet, its antigen is unknown. This record belongs to a study of shared clonotypes between healthy human individuals. Germline-derived CDR1 and CDR2 are LNHDA and SQIVND (reference sequence). This CDR3 comprises 17 residues. Trimming removed 4 bases from V and 4 bases from J; junction bases left unmatched: 11. The study, taken as a whole, reports: Non-shared clonotypes had lower generation probabilities than clonotypes shared by all four sorted-subset donors.

CD45RO-negative CD8 cells positively selected for CCR7 made up the naive population, which excluded terminally differentiated effector memory CD45RA+ cells. Measured with immunoSEQ multiplex PCR; TCRdb has only the in-frame clones, and not every one. The data show about 2.1 million clones, with over 85% seen just once and 1.5% to 2% held by the top ten. The V call is TRBV19, the J call TRBJ2-3; TRBD1 aligns across 10 bases. Input material: naive CD8+ T cells from PBMCs. The sequence came from a man between 18 and 29 years old in good health. Some clones in this sample may be carry-over from other donors' samples. The CDR3 sequence is CASSNIKDRGYADTQYF. CDR3 bases: TGTGCCAGTAGTAATATTAAGGACAGGGGGTATGCAGATACGCAGTATTTT.